The T cell receptor beta chain under discussion was sequenced for a study of neurological immune-mediated disorders. Study results and limitations: Because no CDR3 amino acid sequences were shared across subjects by expanded clones, private repertoires were suggested in all groups.

Time point reported: longitudinal time-point 3. TCRdb processed the 5' RACE reads anew with MiXCR; each CDR3 protein has one entry. The repertoire holds tens of thousands of distinct CDR3 sequences, around 4.5% seen once, with approximately 5.8% in the top ten. V lost 4 bases, J lost 3 bases, and 11 bases lay in between. The CDR3 length is 13 residues. Germline assignment: CDR1 SGHRS and CDR2 YFSETQ. This clonotype came up many times. Its antigen remains unknown. Sequenced: PBMCs. This sequence joins TRBV5-1 and TRBJ2-7; D is tentatively TRBD1 or TRBD2 (6 bases each). The sequence was collected from a woman in her sixties or seventies with multiple sclerosis. CDR3 sequence (DNA): TGCGCCAGCAGCGGCGGGACACTCTACGAGCAGTACTTC. It specifies CASSGGTLYEQYF.